Below, 24 T cell receptor beta chains from the same sample are listed, as sequenced in a study of shared clonotypes between healthy human individuals. Using immunoSEQ multiplex PCR, the repertoire was profiled, and TCRdb retains in-frame clones only, with some absent. The table shows 2 million to 3 million clones, with 93% occurring only once. Specimen: naive CD4+ T cells from PBMCs. Noted subset: CD45RA+ positively selected. These receptors originate from a man in his late teens or twenties in good health. Some clones in this sample may be carry-over from other donors' samples.

The gene calls are TRBV28 and TRBJ2-1; 8 bases align to TRBD2. The CDR3 covers 17 residues. Losses at the gene ends were 6 bases for V and 3 bases for J; bases not matched to a gene: 13. Germline CDR1 reads MDHEN; CDR2 reads SYDVKM. The CDR3: CASSPPDTSGIYNEQFF. The CDR3 DNA is TGTGCCAGCAGCCCACCGGACACTAGCGGAATCTACAATGAGCAGTTCTTC.

A word on this clone: The same CDR3 arises from other DNA sequences in this sample as well. The CDR3 loop reads CASSPGLTDTQYF. Written as DNA, the CDR3 is TGTGCCAGCAGCCCCGGGCTCACAGATACGCAGTATTTT. This chain connects TRBV14 to TRBJ2-3; D is unresolved. Trimming left V 4 bases short and J 2 bases short, with 7 bases between. CDR3 size: 13 residues. Germline CDR1 SGHDN, CDR2 FVKESK.

The chain couples TRBV2 to TRBJ1-1, with a weak D call TRBD1 (6 bases). In germline, CDR1 is SNHLY, CDR2 FYNNEI. The length of the CDR3 is 13 residues. V was cut by 10 bases and J by 1 base, with 13 bases left in between. The CDR3 region is CATNPDRNTEAFF. The DNA of the CDR3 is TGTGCCACCAACCCGGACAGGAACACTGAAGCTTTCTTT.

The chain recombines TRBV27 with TRBJ2-1, with 13 nucleotides matching TRBD2. The CDR3 contains 19 residues. In germline, CDR1 is MNHEY, CDR2 SMNVEV (reference sequence). V lost 0 bases, J lost 9 bases, and 14 bases stayed unmatched. This chain's CDR3 is CASSLSPLAGGPGQSEQFF. In nucleotides, the CDR3 is TGTGCCAGCAGTTTATCCCCACTAGCGGGAGGGCCAGGACAATCTGAGCAGTTCTTC.

The rearrangement joins TRBV5-4 to TRBJ2-7; D call uncertain. The CDR3 covers 14 residues. In germline, CDR1 is SGHNT, CDR2 YYREEE (reference sequence). With 1 base removed from V and 0 bases from J, the gap between germline ends came to 8 bases. The chain's CDR3 is CASSLYLGSYEQYF. For the CDR3, the DNA is TGTGCCAGCAGCTTGTATCTGGGCTCCTACGAGCAGTACTTC.

This sequence joins TRBV4-2 and TRBJ2-4; a possible D gene is TRBD2 (6 bases). Germline V CDR1 and CDR2: LGHNA, YNFKEQ. Trimming took off 0 bases at V and 4 bases at J, with 22 bases between the two ends. This CDR3 has 19 amino acids. CDR3 in DNA: TGTGCCAGCAGCCAAGATCTTTTTGATCTGCGGGATGGAAAAAACATTCAGTACTTC. Translating gives CASSQDLFDLRDGKNIQYF.

This chain connects TRBV7-3 to TRBJ2-1, with TRBD2 as a possible D gene (5 bases). V was cut by 4 bases and J by 10 bases, with 11 bases left in between. Germline-derived CDR1 and CDR2 are SGHTA and FQGTGA. This CDR3 has 12 amino acids. The CDR3 is CASSSSRGEQFF. The CDR3, as DNA: TGTGCCAGCAGCTCGTCCCGAGGGGAGCAGTTCTTC.

The chain uses TRBV5-4 and TRBJ2-7; 9 positions match TRBD1. The CDR3 extends over 14 amino acids. The V gene's germline CDR1 is SGHNT and CDR2 YYREEE (reference sequence). J gave up 10 bases and V 2 bases, and 10 bases lay outside the gene matches. Here the CDR3 reads CASSFPGQGDHQYF. The CDR3 region has the DNA TGTGCCAGCAGCTTCCCGGGACAGGGTGATCATCAGTACTTC.

CDR3 residues: CASSLAKLAGLTETQYF. The CDR3 DNA reads TGTGCCAGCAGCTTAGCTAAACTAGCGGGACTTACGGAGACCCAGTACTTC. The V call is TRBV7-9, the J call TRBJ2-5; TRBD2 aligns across 10 bases. V was pared by 0 bases and J by 5 bases, with 9 bases of the junction left unmatched. The germline V gene has CDR1 SEHNR and CDR2 FQNEAQ (reference sequence). The CDR3 runs 17 residues. The whole variable domain, remainder taken from reference TRBV7-9 and TRBJ2-5, is DTGVSQNPRHKITKRGQNVTFRCDPISEHNRLYWYRQTLGQGPEFLTYFQNEAQLEKSRLLSDRFSAERPKGSFSTLEIQRTEQGDSAMYLCASSLAKLAGLTETQYFGPGTRLLVL.

This clone came up a few times. This is likely a read error, given that the CDR3 carries no conserved phenylalanine or tryptophan at its end. No DNA is shown, since the ends of the CDR3 on it are uncertain; the CDR3 is the one TCRdb lists. The chain recombines TRBV25-1 with TRBJ2-7; the listed D gene, TRBD1, was not tested against the DNA. The CDR3 length equals 12 residues, ends included. Germline lookup yields CDR1 MGHDK and CDR2 SYGVNS. CDR3 in amino acids: CASSDLTGQGSE.

Points on this clone: Other DNA sequences of this sample code for an identical CDR3. V is TRBV9 and J is TRBJ2-2, with a possible D match to TRBD1 (5 bases). The CDR3 consists of 15 residues. V lost 0 bases and J 3 bases, leaving 9 bases between the germline ends. Germline V CDR1 and CDR2: SGDLS, YYNGEE. This chain's CDR3 is CASSVGAGHTGELFF. The CDR3 DNA follows: TGTGCCAGCAGCGTAGGTGCAGGGCACACCGGGGAGCTGTTTTTT.

J is TRBJ2-3 and V is TRBV15; 13 bases match TRBD2. This CDR3 is 14 amino acids long. The junction had 3 bases not matched to a gene; V was cut back by 4 bases and J by 8 bases. Germline V gene data show CDR1 as LNHNV and CDR2 as YYDKDF (reference sequence). The CDR3: CATSTTSGRATQYF. The DNA for the CDR3 is TGTGCCACCAGCACAACTAGCGGGAGGGCTACGCAGTATTTT.

There are a few counts of this clone. This chain uses TRBV29-1 with TRBJ2-3; no reliable D call. The germline V and J ends were trimmed by 6 bases and 8 bases, with 12 bases remaining between them. Per germline, CDR1 SQVTM and CDR2 ANQGSEA. The CDR3 length is 11 residues. Written as DNA, the CDR3 is TGCAGCGTGGACCCTAGGATTACGCAGTATTTT. It encodes CSVDPRITQYF.

The DNA for the CDR3 is TGTGCCAGCAGCTTGCCCGGGGGTAGTTCTTCCGGGGAGCTGTTTTTT. Protein product: CASSLPGGSSSGELFF. The chain employs TRBV7-9 and TRBJ2-2; D might be TRBD2 (6 bases). Germline V gene data show CDR1 as SEHNR and CDR2 as FQNEAQ (reference sequence). The CDR3 covers 16 residues. V gave up 3 bases and J gave up 6 bases, with 17 bases separating them.

The CDR3 region has the DNA TGTGCCAGCAGTAACCGGGGGCCGGCGAACTATGGCTACACCTTC. It is translated as CASSNRGPANYGYTF. The chain recombines TRBV6-1 with TRBJ1-2, with D possibly TRBD1 on 6 matching bases. With 5 bases removed from V and 2 bases from J, the gap between germline ends came to 15 bases. Germline CDR1 reads MNHNS; CDR2 reads SASEGT. This CDR3 region has 15 residues.

With respect to this clone: Within the sample, other DNA sequences also encode this same CDR3. V and J are TRBV18 and TRBJ2-5; no reliable D call. With 2 bases removed from V and 2 bases from J, the gap between germline ends came to 6 bases. Germline lookup yields CDR1 KGHSH and CDR2 LQKENI. This CDR3 has 13 amino acids. The CDR3 region is CASSPSRQETQYF. DNA of the CDR3: TGTGCCAGCTCACCATCTCGGCAAGAGACCCAGTACTTC.

The J gene is TRBJ1-3, the V gene TRBV4-1; unclear D gene. In germline, CDR1 is MGHRA, CDR2 YSYEKL. V shed 1 base and J shed 0 bases, with 10 bases lying between them. This CDR3 spans 16 amino acids. CDR3 sequence (DNA): TGCGCCAGCAGCCAAGTTTTCCGGGACTCTGGAAACACCATATATTTT. This gives the protein CASSQVFRDSGNTIYF.

The chain couples TRBV19 to TRBJ2-7; weak D call: TRBD1 (7 bases). The V and J ends lost 4 bases and 2 bases respectively, with 15 bases between them. There are 15 residues in the CDR3. Germline CDR1 is LNHDA and CDR2 is SQIVND (reference sequence). CDR3: CASSSLQGGTYEQYF. For the CDR3, the DNA is TGTGCCAGTAGTAGTTTGCAGGGGGGAACCTACGAGCAGTACTTC.

J is TRBJ2-1 and V is TRBV2; 9 bases are a match to TRBD2. CDR1 is SNHLY and CDR2 is FYNNEI in the germline V gene. This CDR3 spans 15 amino acids. The ends lost 6 bases at V and 7 bases at J; junction bases unmatched: 10. The CDR3 sequence: CASRVAGAVGNEQFF. The DNA for the CDR3 is TGTGCCAGCAGAGTAGCGGGAGCCGTCGGAAATGAGCAGTTCTTC.

Note on this clone: The identical CDR3 is also encoded by other nucleotide sequences in the sample. The V and J genes are TRBV6-1 and TRBJ1-5; D is undetermined. Germline assignment: CDR1 MNHNS and CDR2 SASEGT. The CDR3 is 14 amino acids. With 3 bases removed from V and 3 bases from J, the gap between germline ends came to 9 bases. The CDR3 DNA reads as TGTGCCAGCAGTGAGAGGCAGCCCAATCAGCCCCAGCATTTT. Translated, it gives CASSERQPNQPQHF.

The chain uses TRBV27 and TRBJ2-3; the match to TRBD2 covers 8 bases. V shed 6 bases, J shed 6 bases, and the junction held 8 bases outside the gene matches. CDR1 and CDR2 from the germline V gene are MNHEY and SMNVEV (reference sequence). The CDR3 is 14 amino acids. CDR3 loop: CASRGTRAWDTQYF. CDR3 DNA: TGTGCCAGCAGAGGGACTAGAGCATGGGATACGCAGTATTTT.

With regard to this clone: This CDR3 is also generated by other DNA sequences in the sample. The CDR3 spells CASSLGGQETQYF. As DNA, the CDR3 is TGTGCCAGCTCCCTGGGGGGACAAGAGACCCAGTACTTC. The chain carries TRBV18 and TRBJ2-5, with D maybe TRBD2 (6 bases). This CDR3 has 13 amino acids. The germline V gene has CDR1 KGHSH and CDR2 LQKENI. V lost 6 bases, J lost 2 bases, and 10 bases lay in between. Based on the CDR3 plus reference TRBV18 and TRBJ2-5, the full variable domain is NAGVMQNPRHLVRRRGQEARLRCSPMKGHSHVYWYRQLPEEGLKFMVYLQKENIIDESGMPKERFSAEFPKEGPSILRIQQVVRGDSAAYFCASSLGGQETQYFGPGTRLLVL.

J is TRBJ2-2 and V is TRBV29-1, with a weak D call TRBD1 (6 bases). Germline CDR1 and CDR2: SQVTM and ANQGSEA. V was cut by 4 bases and J by 6 bases, with 18 bases left in between. The CDR3 spans 15 residues. The CDR3 DNA reads as TGCAGCGTTGGTGGTGTCAGGGGATGGGCCGGGGAGCTGTTTTTT. Encoded protein: CSVGGVRGWAGELFF.

This clone occurred once. The chain has TRBV4-2 and TRBJ2-5; weak D call: TRBD2 (5 bases). CDR3 size: 14 residues. Germline V gives CDR1 LGHNA, CDR2 YNFKEQ. Deletions cut 1 base from V and 5 bases from J, with 11 bases between. CDR3 amino acids: CASSQGGLGETQYF. CDR3 DNA: TGTGCCAGCAGCCAAGGTGGACTGGGGGAGACCCAGTACTTC.